This record looks at one T cell receptor (beta chain) sequence and its context. The antigen is undetermined. These data originate in a study of CD8+ T cells in alopecia areata. Findings and caveats of the study: In scalp samples, resident alphabeta T cells of normal skin are also sequenced. Possibly because of HLA-related factors, TCR sharing was less clear across patients than in mice.

Per germline, CDR1 SGHNT and CDR2 YYREEE (reference sequence). There are 16 residues in the CDR3. J lost 5 bases, V lost 4 bases, and 8 bases had no gene match. RNA was extracted and reverse transcribed into cDNA as the sequencing template. Sequenced by immunoSEQ multiplex PCR; TCRdb stores in-frame clones only, minus some. Among hundreds of thousands of clones listed, 67% were seen once. Separation by sorting yielded CD4+ and CD8+ T cells from PBMCs. The sample here was CD4+ T cells sorted from blood, taken at week 0. The V gene is TRBV5-4, the J gene TRBJ2-5, with 13 bases that match TRBD2. This TCR derives from a human donor with alopecia areata. The CDR3 spells CASSPGLAGAGETQYF. CDR3 in DNA: TGTGCCAGCAGCCCCGGACTAGCGGGGGCCGGGGAGACCCAGTACTTC.